These T cell receptor beta chains were read from a single sample in a study of cytomegalovirus exposure and HLA in healthy donors. TCRdb's table, derived via immunoSEQ multiplex PCR, lists solely in-frame clones and lacks some. The sample consists of about 120,000 clones, 77% of them appearing once. The material sequenced was PBMCs. The receptors shown here come from a middle-aged man in good health and CMV-seropositive. The CDR3 runs from the conserved cysteine through the conserved F or W. A D gene is named only where the DNA matches it firmly. Size values are once, few and many counts, or a class for expanded clones, and some rows have none.

CASSPRYNQGQPEQYF,TGTGCCAGCTCACCACGCTACAACCAGGGACAGCCAGAGCAGTACTTC,-,TRBJ2-7,TRBD1,TRBV18
CASSQGRTDTQYF,TGCGCCAGCAGCCAAGGGAGAACAGATACGCAGTATTTT,-,TRBJ2-3,-,TRBV4-1
CASLRDIGSYEQYF,TGCGCCAGCCTCCGGGACATAGGATCCTACGAGCAGTACTTC,-,TRBJ2-7,-,TRBV5-1
CASSRVSGRADTQYF,TGTGCCAGCAGCCGGGTAAGCGGGAGGGCAGATACGCAGTATTTT,-,TRBJ2-3,TRBD2,TRBV7-2
CASSYTMAPSTDTQYF,TGTGCCAGCAGTTACACAATGGCCCCTAGCACAGATACGCAGTATTTT,-,TRBJ2-3,-,TRBV6-5
CASSPGTAYNSPLHF,TGTGCCAGCTCACCGGGCACGGCGTATAATTCACCCCTCCACTTT,-,TRBJ1-6,-,TRBV18
CASRVKRGRTDTQYF,TGTGCCAGCAGGGTAAAGCGGGGGAGAACAGATACGCAGTATTTT,-,TRBJ2-3,TRBD2,TRBV28
CASSGTGPFHEQYF,TGTGCCAGCAGTGGGACAGGGCCTTTTCACGAGCAGTACTTC,-,TRBJ2-7,TRBD1,TRBV27
CASSQTRDRGYEQYF,TGCGCCAGCAGCCAAACGCGGGACAGGGGCTACGAGCAGTACTTC,-,TRBJ2-7,TRBD1,TRBV4-1
CASSLSGANNQPQHF,TGTGCCAGCAGTTTATCGGGAGCAAACAATCAGCCCCAGCATTTT,-,TRBJ1-5,-,TRBV28
CASSYGDGTDTQYF,TGTGCCAGCAGCTACGGGGATGGCACAGATACGCAGTATTTT,once,TRBJ2-3,-,TRBV11-2
CAGSVRYGGALLGEQYF,TGTGCCGGGAGTGTACGGTACGGGGGGGCCTTGTTGGGGGAGCAGTACTTC,-,TRBJ2-7,TRBD2,TRBV30
CASSLHTGKTNQPQHF,TGTGCCAGCAGTTTACATACGGGAAAAACGAATCAGCCCCAGCATTTT,-,TRBJ1-5,-,TRBV28
CASSLDGLAGGRLNEQFF,TGCGCCAGCAGCTTGGACGGACTAGCGGGGGGGCGTCTAAATGAGCAGTTCTTC,once,TRBJ2-1,TRBD2,TRBV5-1
CASSSESVGTDTQYF,TGTGCCAGCAGTTCGGAGTCGGTTGGCACAGATACGCAGTATTTT,-,TRBJ2-3,-,TRBV6-4
CASSSTGDSNQPQHF,TGTGCCAGCAGCTCTACAGGGGATAGCAATCAGCCCCAGCATTTT,-,TRBJ1-5,TRBD1,TRBV7-2
CASSPYRGDTEAFF,TGTGCCAGCTCACCTTACAGGGGTGACACTGAAGCTTTCTTT,few,TRBJ1-1,TRBD1,TRBV18
CASSVADPTDTQYF,TGTGCCAGCAGCGTTGCAGATCCCACAGATACGCAGTATTTT,few,TRBJ2-3,-,TRBV9
CSVEALGLMDSYEQYF,TGCAGCGTTGAAGCGCTGGGCCTTATGGACTCCTACGAGCAGTACTTC,-,TRBJ2-7,-,TRBV29-1
CASSLYTPWYTGTEAFF,TGTGCCAGCAGCTTGTACACGCCGTGGTATACGGGGACTGAAGCTTTCTTT,-,TRBJ1-1,-,TRBV11-2
CASSQGYRNTIYF,TGTGCCAGCTCCCAGGGGTACCGAAACACCATATATTTT,few,TRBJ1-3,-,TRBV7-8
CASSDRRDYEQYF,TGTGCCAGCAGTGACCGACGGGACTACGAGCAGTACTTC,-,TRBJ2-7,-,TRBV2
CATATGTDTQYF,TGTGCCACCGCAACGGGCACAGATACGCAGTATTTT,-,TRBJ2-3,-,TRBV6-6
CASSPQGALYGYTF,TGTGCCAGTAGCCCACAGGGGGCGCTTTATGGCTACACCTTC,-,TRBJ1-2,TRBD1,TRBV19